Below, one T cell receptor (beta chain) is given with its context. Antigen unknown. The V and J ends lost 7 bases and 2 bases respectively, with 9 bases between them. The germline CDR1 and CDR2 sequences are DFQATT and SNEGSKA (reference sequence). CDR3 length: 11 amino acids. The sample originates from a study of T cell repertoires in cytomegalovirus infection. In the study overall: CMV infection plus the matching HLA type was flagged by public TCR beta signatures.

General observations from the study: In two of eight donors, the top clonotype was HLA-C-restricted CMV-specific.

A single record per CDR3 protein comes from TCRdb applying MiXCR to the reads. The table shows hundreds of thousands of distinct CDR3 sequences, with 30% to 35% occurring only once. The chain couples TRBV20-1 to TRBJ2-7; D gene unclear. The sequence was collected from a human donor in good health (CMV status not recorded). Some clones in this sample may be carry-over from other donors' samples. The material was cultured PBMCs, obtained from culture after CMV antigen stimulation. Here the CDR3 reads CSVSQTYEQYF. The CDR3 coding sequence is TGCAGTGTAAGTCAGACCTACGAGCAGTACTTC.